This T cell receptor (beta chain) is from a study of Graves' ophthalmopathy and Graves' hyperthyroidism. Broader study findings: Most thyroid-expanded clonotypes exceeding 0.001 frequency were also found in blood. Ophthalmopathy and stable hyperthyroidism were discriminated by a 13-signature model, with roughly 88% sensitivity and approximately 77% specificity.

The authors amplified TCR beta CDR3 regions from RNA transcripts. First-round RT-PCR used HTBI primers; second-round multiplex PCR followed. Via MiXCR, TCRdb re-called the multiplex PCR reads, giving one row per CDR3 protein. The sample contains hundreds of thousands of distinct CDR3 sequences, around 21% of which appear only once. From germline, CDR1 is SGHTA and CDR2 FQGNSA. The CDR3 has 15 residues. Deletions cut 2 bases from V and 10 bases from J, with 15 bases between. On this clonotype itself: Antigen unknown.

Participants with hyperthyroidism, aged 18 to 65, were newly diagnosed with under 2 months' duration. Orbital computed tomography and thyroid ultrasound, along with TRAb, serum thyroxine and clinical symptoms, underpinned diagnosis. Sample: peripheral blood. The chain uses TRBV7-2 and TRBJ1-6; D is perhaps TRBD1 (5 bases). This clonotype was sampled from a woman aged 18-30 years with stable Graves' hyperthyroidism. CDR3 sequence (DNA): TGTGCCAGCAGCTTATCCCCAGGGATAAGCTCACCCCTCCACTTT. Translated: CASSLSPGISSPLHF. The entire variable domain, with the rest obtained from reference TRBV7-2 and TRBJ1-6, is as follows: GAGVSQSPSNKVTEKGKDVELRCDPISGHTALYWYRQSLGQGLEFLIYFQGNSAPDKSGLPSDRFSAERTGGSVSTLTIQRTQQEDSAVYLCASSLSPGISSPLHFGNGTRLTVT.